Below, 29 T cell receptor beta chains from the same sample are listed, as sequenced in a study of T cells in Graves' hyperthyroidism and ophthalmopathy. Amplification yielded TCR beta CDR3 regions, with RNA transcripts as the source. The TCR CDR3 first-round RT-PCR relied on the HTBI primer set. TCRdb called the multiplex PCR reads again in MiXCR, with one record for every CDR3 protein. The sample includes over 450,000 distinct CDR3 sequences, 15% to 20% seen only once; the top ten take around 17%. Sample: blood. The origin of the receptors is a young woman with Graves' ophthalmopathy.

This clonotype was seen only a few times. CDR3 amino acids: CASSSEGDSPLHF. The CDR3 bases are TGTGCCAGCAGCTCCGAAGGGGATTCACCCCTCCACTTT. The chain has TRBV9 and TRBJ1-6; a weak D match, TRBD1 (5 bases). V lost 4 bases and J 8 bases, leaving 10 bases between the germline ends. The CDR3 length is 13 residues. Per the germline V gene, CDR1 is SGDLS and CDR2 is YYNGEE.

This clonotype showed up many times. This chain links TRBV18 with TRBJ2-5; either TRBD1 or TRBD2 may supply D (5 bases each). CDR3 length: 13 residues. Germline assignment: CDR1 KGHSH and CDR2 LQKENI. V shed 3 bases and J shed 7 bases, with 12 bases lying between them. The DNA for the CDR3 is TGTGCCAGCTCACCCAGGGTGGCGGGGACCCAGTACTTC. Its protein is CASSPRVAGTQYF.

In this sample, this clonotype turned up a few times. This chain uses TRBV30 with TRBJ1-6; TRBD1 is a possible D gene (5 bases). The CDR3 spans 14 residues. Between the trimmed V and J ends, which lost 2 bases and 5 bases, there was a span of 10 bases. CDR1 is GTSNPN and CDR2 is SVGIG in the germline V gene (reference sequence). The CDR3 here is CAWSRSGNNSPLHF. The DNA for the CDR3 is TGTGCCTGGAGTCGGTCAGGGAATAATTCACCCCTCCACTTT.

This clonotype was recorded at least ten times. The CDR3 DNA is TGTGCCAGCAGCTTATCCGTTCCGAGACGGACAGGGTTCTTCTACGAGCAGTACTTC. Amino acid sequence: CASSLSVPRRTGFFYEQYF. The chain couples TRBV7-6 to TRBJ2-7, with TRBD1 matching 8 bases. V gave up 2 bases and J gave up 3 bases; unmatched junction bases: 18. In germline, CDR1 is SGHVS, CDR2 FNYEAQ. The CDR3 is 19 residues long.

This clonotype was observed a few times. The rearrangement links TRBV6-2 or TRBV6-3 to TRBJ2-7; D gene uncertain. The CDR3 consists of 12 residues. The germline gives CDR1 MNHEY, CDR2 SVGEGT. The ends were cut back, 10 bases at V and 3 bases at J, with 13 bases in the middle. CDR3 coding DNA: TGTGCCACCCCCAGGTCGGGCTACGAGCAGTACTTC. Its protein product is CATPRSGYEQYF.

Ten or more counts support this clonotype. V is TRBV2 and J is TRBJ2-7, with D hard to call. The V and J ends lost 2 bases and 1 base respectively, with 3 bases between them. CDR1 and CDR2 from the germline V gene are SNHLY and FYNNEI. The length of the CDR3 is 12 residues. The CDR3 DNA sequence: TGTGCCAGCAGTGAAAGTTCCTACGAGCAGTACTTC. Translated: CASSESSYEQYF.

This clonotype appeared many times. The chain uses TRBV28 and TRBJ2-5; TRBD1 matches at 12 bases. V trimming: 5 bases; J trimming: 4 bases; junction bases outside the gene matches: 8. The CDR3 has 16 residues. CDR1 is MDHEN, CDR2 SYDVKM, per germline. The CDR3, as DNA: TGTGCCAGCAGTGTGCGGGGACAGGGGGCTGGAGAGACCCAGTACTTC. It translates to CASSVRGQGAGETQYF.

This clonotype was seen repeatedly, ten times or more. The chain uses TRBV6-2 or TRBV6-3 and TRBJ2-5; D is perhaps TRBD2 (5 bases). Germline-derived CDR1 and CDR2 are MNHEY and SVGEGT. CDR3 size: 13 residues. V was clipped by 6 bases and J by 5 bases, with 13 bases between them. CDR3 amino acids: CASRILGSETQYF. CDR3 nucleotide sequence: TGTGCCAGCAGGATACTAGGAAGCGAGACCCAGTACTTC.

This clonotype was seen at least ten times. The chain is built from TRBV5-1 and TRBJ1-1, with 7 bases aligning to TRBD1. This CDR3 comprises 16 residues. CDR1 and CDR2 from the germline V gene are SGHRS and YFSETQ. With V trimmed by 0 bases and J by 0 bases, 5 bases remained unmatched. CDR3 sequence (DNA): TGCGCCAGCAGCTTGGCCCCGGGACAGATGAACACTGAAGCTTTCTTT. Protein product: CASSLAPGQMNTEAFF.

This clonotype came up once. V usage is TRBV4-2 and J usage is TRBJ2-1; D is ambiguous. This CDR3 spans 16 amino acids. V was trimmed by 4 bases and J by 5 bases, leaving 18 bases between them. Looked up from germline, CDR1 is LGHNA and CDR2 is YNFKEQ. CDR3 nucleotides: TGTGCCAGCAGCCTGTTAACAGCGTCGATAGACAATGAGCAGTTCTTC. It codes for CASSLLTASIDNEQFF.

This clonotype was seen only a few times. The V and J genes are TRBV3-1 and TRBJ2-4; D is perhaps TRBD2 (6 bases). In germline, CDR1 is LGHDT, CDR2 YNNKEL (reference sequence). The CDR3 spans 17 residues. V shed 0 bases and J shed 0 bases, with 12 bases lying between them. The CDR3 is CASSQDRGGLAKNIQYF. CDR3 DNA sequence: TGTGCCAGCAGCCAAGATCGTGGAGGGCTAGCCAAAAACATTCAGTACTTC.

This clonotype has at least ten counts. The chain joins TRBV7-2 to TRBJ2-1; 9 bases are a match to TRBD1. This CDR3 contains 15 residues. Germline CDR1 SGHTA, CDR2 FQGNSA. J was trimmed by 6 bases and V by 5 bases; bases with no gene match: 8. The CDR3 nucleotides read TGTGCCAGCAGCATCGGGACAGGGACGTTCAATGAGCAGTTCTTC. The encoded protein is CASSIGTGTFNEQFF.

This chain links TRBV24-1 with TRBJ2-2, with TRBD1 matching over 8 bases. The CDR3 consists of 16 residues. Germline-derived CDR1 and CDR2 are KGHDR and SFDVKD. The V segment lost 2 bases and the J segment 1 base; nucleotides outside the gene matches: 2. This CDR3 reads CATSDSGQGNTGELFF. In DNA, the CDR3 is TGTGCCACCAGTGATTCAGGACAGGGGAACACCGGGGAGCTGTTTTTT.

There are a few counts of this clonotype. V gene TRBV9 combines with J gene TRBJ1-1, with D unclear. Germline CDR1 reads SGDLS; CDR2 reads YYNGEE. With 4 bases removed from V and 3 bases from J, the gap between germline ends came to 13 bases. The CDR3 contains 14 residues. The CDR3 bases are TGTGCCAGCAGCACAACCGGAGGCGACACTGAAGCTTTCTTT. Translated: CASSTTGGDTEAFF.

The chain is built from TRBV27 and TRBJ2-1; perhaps TRBD1 as D (6 bases). Germline V gene lookup returns CDR1 MNHEY and CDR2 SMNVEV (reference sequence). The CDR3 sequence is 16 residues long. V dropped 0 bases and J dropped 4 bases, with 13 bases sitting between them. CDR3 sequence (DNA): TGTGCCAGCAGTTTATCCGAGGGGGTAGGATACAATGAGCAGTTCTTC. Translating gives CASSLSEGVGYNEQFF.

This clonotype occurred many times. V gene TRBV7-9 combines with J gene TRBJ1-2; a possible D gene is TRBD1 (6 bases). CDR3 size: 16 residues. Trimming removed 5 bases from V and 4 bases from J, with 20 bases in between. The germline CDR1 and CDR2 sequences are SEHNR and FQNEAQ (reference sequence). The CDR3 sequence: CASSQAMGRGSYGYTF. In nucleotides, the CDR3 is TGTGCCAGCAGCCAGGCAATGGGCAGGGGAAGCTATGGCTACACCTTC.

This clonotype came up many times. The V gene is TRBV6-2 or TRBV6-3, the J gene TRBJ1-1, with TRBD1 identical over 8 bases. The CDR3 extends over 17 amino acids. The germline V gene has CDR1 MNHEY and CDR2 SVGEGT. Trimming took 6 bases from V and 3 from J; bases not matched to a gene: 15. Written as DNA, the CDR3 is TGTGCCAGCAGCTTTTCCCTTGGGACAGGAGAGGACACTGAAGCTTTCTTT. This sequence encodes CASSFSLGTGEDTEAFF.

This clonotype was seen ten or more times. J is TRBJ2-5 and V is TRBV28; 9 nucleotides line up with TRBD1. With 5 bases clipped from V and 6 bases from J, the junction kept 7 bases outside the gene matches. The CDR3 runs 14 residues. CDR1 is MDHEN, CDR2 SYDVKM, per germline. The CDR3 region is CASSIGQGTQTQYF. The CDR3, as DNA: TGTGCCAGCAGTATTGGACAGGGGACCCAGACCCAGTACTTC.

This clonotype has only a few counts. This chain connects TRBV7-9 to TRBJ2-3; D may be TRBD1 (5 bases). With 5 bases removed from V and 3 bases from J, the gap between germline ends came to 15 bases. The length of the CDR3 is 15 residues. Germline CDR1 is SEHNR and CDR2 is FQNEAQ (reference sequence). The CDR3 DNA reads as TGTGCCAGCAGCCCCCTGGGGCGTGGGACAGATACGCAGTATTTT. Its protein is CASSPLGRGTDTQYF. The whole variable domain, filled in from reference TRBV7-9 and TRBJ2-3, reads DTGVSQNPRHKITKRGQNVTFRCDPISEHNRLYWYRQTLGQGPEFLTYFQNEAQLEKSRLLSDRFSAERPKGSFSTLEIQRTEQGDSAMYLCASSPLGRGTDTQYFGPGTRLTVL.

Many counts were recorded for this clonotype. This chain joins TRBV4-3 and TRBJ1-1; D is undetermined. The CDR3 is made up of 14 amino acids. Trimming stripped 0 bases from V and 4 bases from J, with 9 bases between. CDR1 is LGHNA and CDR2 is YSLEER in the germline V gene. CDR3 sequence reads: CASSQELGGTEAFF. The DNA of the CDR3 is TGCGCCAGCAGCCAAGAATTGGGAGGCACTGAAGCTTTCTTT.

This clonotype has a count of ten or more. The chain carries TRBV2 and TRBJ2-2, with 14 positions matching TRBD2. J gave up 6 bases and V 6 bases, and 9 bases lay outside the gene matches. Germline V gives CDR1 SNHLY, CDR2 FYNNEI. The CDR3 is made up of 17 amino acids. In nucleotides, the CDR3 is TGTGCCAGCAGGGGGGACTCGACTAGCGGGAGGGCCGGGGAGCTGTTTTTT. It yields the protein CASRGDSTSGRAGELFF.

This clonotype has just one count. A clone one base away is much larger, so this may be a read error. The V and J genes are TRBV10-3 and TRBJ2-5; 8 bases match TRBD2. Germline trimming cut 6 bases from V and 1 base from J; bases unmatched to any gene: 7. The CDR3 consists of 15 residues. Germline V gene data show CDR1 as ENHRY and CDR2 as SYGVKD. The CDR3 bases are TGTGCCATCAGCGCGGCACTAGCGGCCCAAGAGACCCAGTACTTC. Protein product: CAISAALAAQETQYF.

This clonotype has ten or more counts. The chain links TRBV27 to TRBJ2-1; 7 bases fit TRBD2. Looked up from germline, CDR1 is MNHEY and CDR2 is SMNVEV (reference sequence). The CDR3 consists of 14 residues. V trimming: 5 bases; J trimming: 4 bases; junction bases outside the gene matches: 5. In nucleotides, the CDR3 is TGTGCCAGCAGTGAAGGGACTACATACAATGAGCAGTTCTTC. This codes for CASSEGTTYNEQFF.

The chain joins TRBV2 to TRBJ2-7; D remains ambiguous. Germline CDR1 SNHLY, CDR2 FYNNEI. V lost 6 bases, J lost 5 bases, and 5 bases lay in between. CDR3 length equals 10 residues. As DNA, the CDR3 is TGTGCCAGCAGGGTCAACGAGCAGTACTTC. Translating gives CASRVNEQYF.

In its sample, this clonotype was seen many times. The J gene is TRBJ2-1, the V gene TRBV27; D might be TRBD2 (6 bases). The CDR3 spans 15 residues. Trimming pared 2 bases from V and 4 bases from J, leaving 12 bases between. Germline loops: CDR1 MNHEY, CDR2 SMNVEV (reference sequence). The CDR3: CASSLMGLEYNEQFF. CDR3 sequence (DNA): TGTGCCAGCAGTTTAATGGGACTGGAATACAATGAGCAGTTCTTC.

This clonotype was observed many times. The chain links TRBV2 to TRBJ2-1; no clear D. Germline assignment: CDR1 SNHLY and CDR2 FYNNEI. The CDR3 has 15 amino acids. The V end lost 6 bases, the J end lost 0 bases, and 12 bases lay between the germline ends. The CDR3 loop reads CASRPRADSYNEQFF. In nucleotides, the CDR3 is TGTGCCAGCAGGCCCCGGGCAGACTCCTACAATGAGCAGTTCTTC.

The chain employs TRBV5-1 and TRBJ2-2; a possible D gene is TRBD1 (5 bases). This CDR3 is built from 17 residues. Germline CDR1 SGHRS, CDR2 YFSETQ. V dropped 0 bases and J dropped 3 bases, with 15 bases sitting between them. This chain's CDR3 is CASSLGWFRADTGELFF. The CDR3 region has the DNA TGCGCCAGCAGCTTGGGGTGGTTCAGGGCGGACACCGGGGAGCTGTTTTTT.

The CDR3 nucleotides read TGTGCCAGCAGCGTAGATGTAGCGGGAGGATGGTCAGATACGCAGTATTTT. Residues: CASSVDVAGGWSDTQYF. The chain has TRBV9 and TRBJ2-3, with TRBD2 matching over 10 bases. Germline assignment: CDR1 SGDLS and CDR2 YYNGEE. V was clipped by 0 bases and J by 4 bases; unmatched bases: 8. The CDR3 is 17 residues long.

This clonotype was counted ten times or more. V and J are TRBV7-9 and TRBJ2-1; unclear D gene. This CDR3 is built from 12 residues. V was pared by 4 bases and J by 6 bases, with 7 bases between. Germline V gene lookup returns CDR1 SEHNR and CDR2 FQNEAQ (reference sequence). CDR3 DNA: TGTGCCAGCAGCTCCAACGGCAATGAGCAGTTCTTC. Its protein product is CASSSNGNEQFF.